This TCR beta chain is from a study of Tregs in tolerant kidney transplant recipients. The germline CDR1 and CDR2 sequences are MNHEY and SMNVEV (reference sequence). This CDR3 spans 12 amino acids. V was pared by 3 bases and J by 8 bases, with 10 bases between. Method: immunoSEQ multiplex PCR; TCRdb's copy keeps in-frame clones and lacks some. The data show around 52,000 clones, with 80% to 90% seen just once and around 5.2% held by the top ten. With respect to this clone: Its antigen is as yet unknown.

Study results and caveats: The small number of patients limits these findings pending further validation. The most relevant donor-specific Treg TCRbeta repertoire apparently came from expansion with activated donor B cells. No direct test of biological reproducibility was done here.

Unstimulated regulatory T cells (CD4+CD25+CD127-), CD4+CD25- non-regulatory cells, CD4 and CD8 cells were FACS-sorted from thawed PBMCs. The chain has TRBV27 and TRBJ1-1; D is undetermined. The specimen was CD4+ T cells from blood. The sequence derives from a human donor in good health. CDR3 region: CASSLPFGEAFF. In DNA form, the CDR3 reads TGTGCCAGCAGTTTGCCCTTTGGGGAAGCTTTCTTT.